The 24 T cell receptor beta chains reported below all come from one sample, sequenced in a study of OX40 agonist ivuxolimab in advanced cancers. Profiled with immunoSEQ multiplex PCR; TCRdb holds only in-frame clones, not every one. Counted here are about 30,000 clones, roughly 80% occurring once; the ten biggest clones make up approximately 9.9%. The material was CD4+ or CD8+ T cells sorted from blood, obtained in a trial of the OX40 agonist ivuxolimab. All receptors come from an adult with an advanced solid tumor such as melanoma, head and neck, liver or kidney cancer.

The J gene is TRBJ1-1, the V gene TRBV29-1; possible D gene TRBD1, 5 bases. CDR1 SQVTM and CDR2 ANQGSEA come from the germline V gene. The CDR3 spans 12 residues. The V gene lost 3 bases and the J gene lost 4 bases, with 9 bases spanning the gap. CDR3 DNA sequence: TGCAGCGTTGATTCGGGGGGCACTGAAGCTTTCTTT. Translation gives CSVDSGGTEAFF.

This clone came up once. This chain uses TRBV28 with TRBJ2-1; 9 bases line up with TRBD2. Germline CDR1 MDHEN, CDR2 SYDVKM. The ends lost 3 bases at V and 3 bases at J; junction bases unmatched: 9. The length of the CDR3 is 17 residues. The CDR3 sequence is CASSFVPAGGLYNEQFF. DNA for the CDR3: TGTGCCAGCAGTTTTGTACCAGCGGGGGGCCTCTACAATGAGCAGTTCTTC.

This chain uses TRBV2 with TRBJ2-5; 11 bases align to TRBD2. The germline CDR1 and CDR2 sequences are SNHLY and FYNNEI. V gave up 7 bases and J gave up 7 bases; unmatched junction bases: 11. CDR3 length equals 15 residues. The CDR3 coding sequence is TGTGCCAGCACCGGTGACCTAGCGGGGGGCTGGACCCAGTACTTC. This gives the protein CASTGDLAGGWTQYF.

The V gene is TRBV11-2, the J gene TRBJ2-6; D ambiguous. Trimming took 3 bases from V and 10 from J, leaving 16 bases between them. This CDR3 is 15 amino acids long. Germline loops: CDR1 SGHAT, CDR2 FQNNGV. CDR3 loop: CASSFNQPTANVLTF. Here the CDR3 DNA reads TGTGCCAGCAGCTTTAACCAGCCGACCGCGAACGTCCTGACTTTC.

This chain joins TRBV12-5 and TRBJ1-5; D not resolved. Germline V gene data show CDR1 as LGHNT and CDR2 as FRNRAP. The CDR3 is made up of 14 amino acids. Deletions cut 7 bases from V and 0 bases from J, with 10 bases between. The CDR3 DNA is TGTGCTAGTGTCTCCAGAGATAGCAATCAGCCCCAGCATTTT. Protein: CASVSRDSNQPQHF.

The genes are TRBV5-1 and TRBJ1-5; 11 bases are a match to TRBD1. Germline loops: CDR1 SGHRS, CDR2 YFSETQ. With V trimmed by 0 bases and J by 6 bases, 5 bases remained unmatched. The CDR3 length is 16 residues. As DNA, the CDR3 is TGCGCCAGCAGCTTGGATGGACAGGGGGCTGGTCAGCCCCAGCATTTT. Its translation is CASSLDGQGAGQPQHF.

The chain recombines TRBV6-5 with TRBJ1-1; D may be TRBD1 (6 bases). V dropped 4 bases and J dropped 7 bases, with 22 bases sitting between them. The germline V gene has CDR1 MNHEY and CDR2 SVGAGI. The CDR3 is made up of 16 amino acids. Here the CDR3 DNA reads TGTGCCAGCAGTTCCTTTAAGACAGGTGGGATTGGTGAAGCTTTCTTT. Protein product: CASSSFKTGGIGEAFF.

This clone showed up just once. This rearrangement joins TRBV5-1 to TRBJ2-2; TRBD2 agrees at 8 bases. Germline loops: CDR1 SGHRS, CDR2 YFSETQ. Losses at the gene ends were 6 bases for V and 3 bases for J; bases not matched to a gene: 7. This CDR3 has 15 amino acids. CDR3: CASNSGGGYTGELFF. CDR3 coding DNA: TGCGCCAGCAACAGTGGCGGGGGGTACACCGGGGAGCTGTTTTTT.

The rearrangement uses TRBV6-5 and TRBJ1-2; no definite D call. Per the germline V gene, CDR1 is MNHEY and CDR2 is SVGAGI. The V gene lost 6 bases and the J gene lost 5 bases, with 16 bases spanning the gap. CDR3 length: 14 residues. DNA of the CDR3: TGTGCCAGCAGCCCCCGGGTGGGATCATATGGCTACACCTTC. It is translated as CASSPRVGSYGYTF.

V usage is TRBV10-3 and J usage is TRBJ2-3; 8 bases match TRBD1. This CDR3 spans 14 amino acids. Trimming at V came to 10 bases and at J to 2 bases, leaving 8 bases not matched to a gene. CDR1 ENHRY and CDR2 SYGVKD come from the germline V gene. The CDR3 is CASLQGVNTDTQYF. The CDR3 region has the DNA TGTGCCAGCCTACAGGGGGTGAACACAGATACGCAGTATTTT.

This clone was found once. The rearrangement joins TRBV21-1 to TRBJ1-1. TRBV21-1 is deemed a pseudogene. The CDR3 contains 22 residues. The CDR3 loop reads CASSKLSVPTGGYVRMNTEAFF. CDR3 DNA sequence: TGTGCCAGCAGCAAACTTTCAGTCCCTACCGGGGGGTATGTGAGGATGAACACTGAAGCTTTCTTT.

This sequence joins TRBV30 and TRBJ1-1, with D maybe TRBD1 (5 bases). Germline lookup yields CDR1 GTSNPN and CDR2 SVGIG (reference sequence). The V end was cut by 6 bases, the J end by 0 bases, with 8 bases between. The CDR3 runs to 12 residues. CDR3 loop: CACHRLNTEAFF. The CDR3 DNA is TGTGCCTGTCACAGGTTGAACACTGAAGCTTTCTTT.

V gene TRBV4-1 combines with J gene TRBJ2-7, with D tentatively TRBD2 (7 bases). The V gene lost 4 bases and the J gene lost 7 bases, with 23 bases spanning the gap. The CDR3 contains 16 residues. CDR1 and CDR2 from the germline V gene are MGHRA and YSYEKL. The chain's CDR3 is CASSRSRGGMLSEQYF. The CDR3 bases are TGCGCCAGCAGCCGATCAAGGGGGGGGATGTTGAGTGAGCAGTACTTC.

By proportion, this clone is medium-sized. The chain couples TRBV7-9 to TRBJ1-5; D is perhaps TRBD1 (5 bases). The germline V and J ends were trimmed by 2 bases and 6 bases, with 8 bases remaining between them. The CDR3 contains 13 residues. Germline V gene sequence: CDR1 SEHNR, CDR2 FQNEAQ (reference sequence). Written as DNA, the CDR3 is TGTGCCAGCAGCTTAACCGGGGGTCAGCCCCAGCATTTT. Translation gives CASSLTGGQPQHF.

The J gene is TRBJ1-6, the V gene TRBV30, with 7 positions matching TRBD1. The CDR3 spans 15 residues. The junction had 6 bases not matched to a gene; V was cut back by 4 bases and J by 3 bases. Germline lookup yields CDR1 GTSNPN and CDR2 SVGIG (reference sequence). The CDR3 nucleotides are TGTGCCTGGACCATAGGGACAGACTATAATTCACCCCTCCACTTT. This codes for CAWTIGTDYNSPLHF. Looking up the rest from reference TRBV30 and TRBJ1-6 gives the full variable domain: SQTIHQWPATLVQPVGSPLSLECTVEGTSNPNLYWYRQAAGRGLQLLFYSVGIGQISSEVPQNLSASRPQDRQFILSSKKLLLSDSGFYLCAWTIGTDYNSPLHFGNGTRLTVT.

This CDR3 reads CASRATVTQETQYF. For the CDR3, the DNA is TGTGCCAGCAGGGCCACAGTGACCCAAGAGACCCAGTACTTC. The chain has TRBV28 and TRBJ2-5; D uncertain. Looked up from germline, CDR1 is MDHEN and CDR2 is SYDVKM. The V gene lost 6 bases and the J gene lost 1 base, with 12 bases spanning the gap. The CDR3 consists of 14 residues.

The chain joins TRBV2 to TRBJ1-2; tentative D call: TRBD1 (5 bases). Deletions cut 6 bases from V and 7 bases from J, with 21 bases between. Germline CDR1 and CDR2: SNHLY and FYNNEI. This CDR3 has 15 residues. The CDR3 region has the DNA TGTGCCAGCAGGGGAACGCAGGGCGGTGGCCCTGGCTACACCTTC. It specifies CASRGTQGGGPGYTF.

This rearrangement joins TRBV5-6 to TRBJ2-7; TRBD2 might be the D (5 bases). The CDR3 runs to 15 residues. Deletions cut 0 bases from V and 0 bases from J, with 10 bases between. The V gene's germline CDR1 is SGHDT and CDR2 YYEEEE. The CDR3 protein is CASSLVASYSYEQYF. The CDR3 DNA reads as TGTGCCAGCAGCTTGGTGGCTAGCTACTCCTACGAGCAGTACTTC.

V is TRBV11-2 and J is TRBJ2-5; D remains unclear. CDR3 length equals 13 residues. Germline V gives CDR1 SGHAT, CDR2 FQNNGV. V was pared by 11 bases and J by 2 bases, with 15 bases between. CDR3 sequence (DNA): TGTGCCGGATCGTCGCGAAAGCAAGAGACCCAGTACTTC. Residues: CAGSSRKQETQYF.

This clone came up once. The chain has TRBV5-1 and TRBJ1-2; TRBD1 agrees at 8 bases. With 3 bases clipped from V and 7 bases from J, the junction kept 5 bases outside the gene matches. The CDR3 extends over 13 amino acids. The germline CDR1 and CDR2 sequences are SGHRS and YFSETQ. CDR3 region: CASSSRQGTGYTF. CDR3 nucleotide sequence: TGCGCCAGCAGCTCGAGACAGGGGACTGGCTACACCTTC.

The rearrangement joins TRBV7-9 to TRBJ2-3; no clear D. Trimming left V 4 bases short and J 2 bases short, with 10 bases between. The CDR3 extends over 14 amino acids. In germline, CDR1 is SEHNR, CDR2 FQNEAQ (reference sequence). CDR3 residues: CASSSSESTDTQYF. The CDR3, as DNA: TGTGCCAGCAGCTCATCAGAATCCACAGATACGCAGTATTTT. The whole variable domain, filled in from reference TRBV7-9 and TRBJ2-3, reads DTGVSQNPRHKITKRGQNVTFRCDPISEHNRLYWYRQTLGQGPEFLTYFQNEAQLEKSRLLSDRFSAERPKGSFSTLEIQRTEQGDSAMYLCASSSSESTDTQYFGPGTRLTVL.

The chain links TRBV21-1 to TRBJ1-6; TRBD1, as called in the table, went unchecked against the DNA. TRBV21-1 is termed a pseudogene. This CDR3 has 20 residues. Written as DNA, the CDR3 is TGTGCCAGCAGCCCTGACAGGCTAAGCTTACTAACCTCCTATAATTCACCCCTCCACTTT. Amino acid sequence: CASSPDRLSLLTSYNSPLHF.

V is TRBV10-2 and J is TRBJ2-7; D ambiguous. The CDR3 spans 13 residues. Trimming removed 4 bases from V and 6 bases from J, with 13 bases in between. Germline V gives CDR1 WSHSY, CDR2 SAAADI. The CDR3 nucleotides are TGCGCCAGCAGTGTGGTTAGAGGCGTCGAGCAGTACTTC. The encoded protein is CASSVVRGVEQYF.

This sequence joins TRBV6-5 and TRBJ1-5; TRBD1 aligns across 7 bases. J gave up 9 bases and V 6 bases, and 11 bases lay outside the gene matches. The CDR3 sequence is 14 residues long. In germline, CDR1 is MNHEY, CDR2 SVGAGI. The CDR3 loop reads CASRNRGPDLPQHF. CDR3 bases: TGTGCCAGCAGGAACAGGGGACCGGACTTGCCCCAGCATTTT.